A selection of T cell receptor beta chains follows, all from one sample in a study of T cells after yellow fever vaccination. TCRdb itself ran the 5' RACE reads through MiXCR, one entry per CDR3 protein. The sample carries a few hundred thousand distinct CDR3 sequences, roughly 21% recorded once. This specimen consisted of PBMCs, obtained 15 days after the yellow fever booster vaccination. Receptors were obtained from a man in his thirties or forties who received the YFV17D yellow fever vaccine. The CDR3 runs from the conserved cysteine through the conserved F or W. Fields, in order: J gene, D gene, clone size, V gene, CDR3 protein, CDR3 DNA. D genes are given only for firm matches. Clone size is shown for a subset of rows, as once, few, many or a class of expanded clone.

TRBJ1-6 | TRBD1 | few | TRBV12-3/TRBV12-4 | CASRQGGSPLHF | TGTGCGAGTCGACAGGGAGGCTCACCCCTCCACTTT
TRBJ2-1 | TRBD1 | few | TRBV7-2 | CASSLYRGRIYNEQFF | TGTGCCAGCAGCCTATACAGGGGGCGCATCTACAATGAGCAGTTCTTC
TRBJ1-6 | NA | few | TRBV25-1 | CASSDPTGSPLHF | TGTGCCAGCAGTGACCCCACCGGTTCACCCCTCCACTTT
TRBJ2-7 | NA | few | TRBV5-5 | CASSRRAALEHEQYF | TGTGCCAGCAGCAGACGGGCCGCCTTAGAGCACGAGCAGTACTTC
TRBJ2-2 | NA | NA | TRBV5-4 | CASSLNPSTGELFF | TGTGCCAGCAGTCTGAACCCGTCTACCGGGGAGCTGTTTTTT
TRBJ2-4 | NA | NA | TRBV19 | CASTGGPLKNIQYF | TGTGCCAGTACAGGAGGGCCCCTCAAAAACATTCAGTACTTC
TRBJ2-7 | NA | NA | TRBV20-1 | CSARDRSEQLYEQYF | TGCAGTGCTAGAGATCGGAGCGAGCAACTCTACGAGCAGTACTTC
TRBJ2-7 | TRBD1 | NA | TRBV18 | CASSQEGQNYEQYF | TGTGCCAGCTCCCAAGAGGGACAGAACTACGAGCAGTACTTC
TRBJ2-5 | NA | NA | TRBV20-1 | CSARSGSSQLGTQYF | TGCAGTGCTAGATCCGGTTCGAGCCAGCTAGGGACCCAGTACTTC
TRBJ2-4 | TRBD1 | many | TRBV27 | CASSLDRGNIQYF | TGTGCCAGCAGTCTCGACAGGGGAAACATTCAGTACTTC